The 26 T cell receptor beta chains below were found in one sample sequenced in a study of T cells in Graves' hyperthyroidism and ophthalmopathy. Amplification of TCR beta CDR3 regions used RNA as the template. Researchers ran a first-round RT-PCR on the TCR CDR3 using the HTBI primer set. TCRdb analysed the multiplex PCR reads with MiXCR anew, one entry per CDR3 protein. The sample includes approximately 600,000 distinct CDR3 sequences, around 15% of them seen just once. Sequenced sample: blood. The receptors shown here come from a young woman with Graves' hyperthyroidism.

This clonotype was counted only a few times. This rearrangement joins TRBV20-1 to TRBJ2-5; TRBD2 aligns across 9 bases. Germline trimming cut 4 bases from V and 4 bases from J; bases unmatched to any gene: 7. CDR3 length: 14 amino acids. Germline CDR1 is DFQATT and CDR2 is SNEGSKA (reference sequence). The CDR3 loop reads CSATIAGAGETQYF. The DNA of the CDR3 is TGCAGTGCTACTATAGCGGGAGCGGGAGAGACCCAGTACTTC.

The chain links TRBV11-3 to TRBJ2-3; maybe TRBD1 (8 bases). CDR1 and CDR2 from the germline V gene are SGHNT and YENEEA. V dropped 5 bases and J dropped 2 bases, with 14 bases sitting between them. The CDR3 contains 15 residues. In DNA, the CDR3 is TGTGCCAGCAGCAAACAGGGGGACTACACAGATACGCAGTATTTT. Translation: CASSKQGDYTDTQYF.

This clonotype was seen just once. V and J are TRBV5-5 and TRBJ2-7; tentative D call: TRBD1 (5 bases). Trimming removed 4 bases from V and 5 bases from J, with 19 bases in between. Germline V gene data show CDR1 as SGHKS and CDR2 as YYEKEE (reference sequence). The CDR3 contains 15 residues. The CDR3 sequence is CASSTATYRWDEQYF. The CDR3 DNA follows: TGTGCCAGCAGCACGGCCACTTACAGGTGGGACGAGCAGTACTTC.

This clonotype was counted only a few times. V usage is TRBV12-3 or TRBV12-4 and J usage is TRBJ2-2; D gene ambiguous. CDR3 length equals 18 residues. Deletions cut 0 bases from V and 0 bases from J, with 14 bases between. For the CDR3, the DNA is TGTGCCAGCAGTTTAGCACAACGGCGAGACCCGAACACCGGGGAGCTGTTTTTT. It codes for CASSLAQRRDPNTGELFF.

The J gene is TRBJ1-2, the V gene TRBV20-1, with D tentatively TRBD1 (5 bases). The V end was cut by 1 base, the J end by 8 bases, with 17 bases between. From germline, CDR1 is DFQATT and CDR2 SNEGSKA (reference sequence). The CDR3 has 14 residues. CDR3 nucleotide sequence: TGCAGTGCTAGAGGGGCTTGGGGCAGCTTAGGCTACACCTTC. Protein: CSARGAWGSLGYTF.

A few counts support this clonotype. The rearrangement links TRBV7-2 to TRBJ1-1, with 7 bases identical to TRBD1. V lost 7 bases and J lost 1; bases outside the gene matches: 6. CDR1 SGHTA and CDR2 FQGNSA come from the germline V gene. CDR3 length: 14 residues. Written as DNA, the CDR3 is TGTGCCAGCACCTCCGGGACAGCGAACACTGAAGCTTTCTTT. Encoded protein: CASTSGTANTEAFF.

A remark on this clonotype: A single base separates this from a much larger clone, so it may be a read error. The chain couples TRBV5-1 to TRBJ1-1; D ambiguous. The CDR3 length is 13 residues. Trimming pared 9 bases from V and 6 bases from J, leaving 18 bases between. The germline V gene has CDR1 SGHRS and CDR2 YFSETQ. The CDR3 spells CATKVLGHPEAFF. The CDR3 nucleotides read TGCGCCACCAAGGTCCTTGGTCACCCTGAAGCTTTCTTT. The full variable domain, completed using reference TRBV5-1 and TRBJ1-1, is KAGVTQTPRYLIKTRGQQVTLSCSPISGHRSVSWYQQTPGQGLQFLFEYFSETQRNKGNFPGRFSGRQFSNSRSEMNVSTLELGDSALYLCATKVLGHPEAFFGQGTRLTVV.

This clonotype was picked up many times. The chain recombines TRBV7-2 with TRBJ2-1; no reliable D call. The CDR3 extends over 12 amino acids. The ends were cut back, 3 bases at V and 9 bases at J, with 9 bases in the middle. Per germline, CDR1 SGHTA and CDR2 FQGNSA. CDR3 DNA sequence: TGTGCCAGCAGCTTGTTTAGATCTGAGCAGTTCTTC. This sequence encodes CASSLFRSEQFF.

The chain recombines TRBV10-1 with TRBJ1-5, with D possibly TRBD1 on 5 matching bases. Trimming pared 5 bases from V and 5 bases from J, leaving 16 bases between. This CDR3 spans 15 amino acids. The germline CDR1 and CDR2 sequences are WNHNN and SYGVQD (reference sequence). The CDR3 here is CASSPAGGGDQPQHF. The CDR3 DNA reads TGCGCCAGCAGTCCTGCTGGGGGGGGGGATCAGCCCCAGCATTTT.

This clonotype was recorded many times. This sequence joins TRBV24-1 and TRBJ2-1; D possibly uses TRBD1 or TRBD2 (5 bases each). Per germline, CDR1 KGHDR and CDR2 SFDVKD. Deletions cut 0 bases from V and 5 bases from J, with 10 bases between. This CDR3 contains 15 residues. CDR3 sequence reads: CATSDLRGPHNEQFF. In DNA form, the CDR3 reads TGTGCCACCAGTGATTTGAGGGGACCCCACAATGAGCAGTTCTTC.

The chain is built from TRBV7-2 and TRBJ2-4; TRBD1 matches 10 bases. Unmatched junction bases numbered 6, after V lost 3 bases and J lost 7 bases. The CDR3 has 15 residues. Germline V lookup: CDR1 SGHTA, CDR2 FQGNSA. The CDR3 protein is CASSFTGTGVNIQYF. DNA for the CDR3: TGTGCCAGCAGCTTCACCGGGACAGGGGTGAACATTCAGTACTTC. Together with reference TRBV7-2 and TRBJ2-4, the CDR3 gives the full variable domain: GAGVSQSPSNKVTEKGKDVELRCDPISGHTALYWYRQSLGQGLEFLIYFQGNSAPDKSGLPSDRFSAERTGGSVSTLTIQRTQQEDSAVYLCASSFTGTGVNIQYFGAGTRLSVL.

With respect to this clonotype: Possible read error: a much larger clone is one base away. This CDR3 fails to terminate in the conserved phenylalanine or tryptophan, so it likely reflects a read error. The chain employs TRBV6-1 and TRBJ2-5, with 7 bases matching TRBD2. CDR1 and CDR2 from the germline V gene are MNHNS and SASEGT. The CDR3 contains 16 residues. J gave up 2 bases and V 2 bases, and 8 bases lay outside the gene matches. The CDR3 reads CASSEFGSGPQETQYY. The CDR3 nucleotides are TGTGCCAGCAGTGAATTTGGTAGCGGGCCTCAAGAGACCCAGTACTAC.

This clonotype was seen many times. V usage is TRBV6-1 and J usage is TRBJ2-7; TRBD1 matches at 7 bases. V dropped 6 bases and J dropped 5; count of bases not matched to a gene: 13. The CDR3 has 15 amino acids. Per the germline V gene, CDR1 is MNHNS and CDR2 is SASEGT. CDR3 sequence reads: CASRPQGVLRDEQYF. Here the CDR3 DNA reads TGTGCCAGCAGACCCCAGGGGGTGTTGCGTGACGAGCAGTACTTC.

This clonotype was counted between two and nine times. CDR3 residues: CASSPQTGANVLTF. As DNA, the CDR3 is TGTGCCAGCAGTCCTCAGACTGGGGCCAACGTCCTGACTTTC. The chain links TRBV27 to TRBJ2-6; no firm D call. This CDR3 is 14 amino acids long. Trimming stripped 5 bases from V and 2 bases from J, with 7 bases between. The germline V gene encodes CDR1 MNHEY and CDR2 SMNVEV (reference sequence).

This clonotype occurred a few times. The chain links TRBV6-1 to TRBJ1-6; D gene uncertain. This CDR3 contains 12 residues. Germline V gene data show CDR1 as MNHNS and CDR2 as SASEGT. With 4 bases removed from V and 9 bases from J, the gap between germline ends came to 7 bases. Here the CDR3 DNA reads TGTGCCAGCAGTGGAGCTATTTCACCCCTCCACTTT. It codes for CASSGAISPLHF.

The chain's CDR3 is CASSSRRGSTEAFF. In DNA, the CDR3 is TGTGCCAGCAGCTCTAGGAGGGGCTCCACTGAAGCTTTCTTT. V is TRBV7-2 and J is TRBJ1-1; possible D gene TRBD1, 5 bases. The germline V gene encodes CDR1 SGHTA and CDR2 FQGNSA. Deletions cut 4 bases from V and 4 bases from J, with 13 bases between. The length of the CDR3 is 14 residues.

The V call is TRBV27, the J call TRBJ1-4; D remains unclear. The V gene lost 2 bases and the J gene lost 11 bases, with 15 bases spanning the gap. Germline V lookup: CDR1 MNHEY, CDR2 SMNVEV (reference sequence). The CDR3 has 14 residues. The DNA for the CDR3 is TGTGCCAGCAGTTTACTTTCACAGTTCGAGAAACTGTTTTTT. This sequence encodes CASSLLSQFEKLFF.

This clonotype showed up just a few times. This rearrangement joins TRBV28 to TRBJ1-5; TRBD1 matches at 7 bases. V gave up 7 bases and J gave up 1 base; unmatched junction bases: 4. Germline lookup yields CDR1 MDHEN and CDR2 SYDVKM. The CDR3 runs to 14 residues. CDR3 coding DNA: TGTGCCAGCAACAGGGGCTGGAGCAATCAGCCCCAGCATTTT. Its translation is CASNRGWSNQPQHF.

This clonotype came up many times. J is TRBJ2-1 and V is TRBV28, with 8 bases matching TRBD2. The germline V gene has CDR1 MDHEN and CDR2 SYDVKM. This CDR3 region has 16 residues. V was pared by 2 bases and J by 8 bases, with 11 bases of the junction left unmatched. The CDR3 bases are TGTGCCAGCAGTTTAACGCCGGGACTAGAGGGCTATGAGCAGTTCTTC. This translates into CASSLTPGLEGYEQFF.

This clonotype appeared a few times. The chain joins TRBV7-2 to TRBJ2-2; D ambiguous. This CDR3 comprises 16 residues. V lost 2 bases and J 1 base, leaving 11 bases between the germline ends. CDR1 is SGHTA and CDR2 is FQGNSA in the germline V gene. The CDR3 loop reads CASSLLSSRNTGELFF. For the CDR3, the DNA is TGTGCCAGCAGCTTATTGAGTAGCCGGAACACCGGGGAGCTGTTTTTT. The full variable domain, in which reference TRBV7-2 and TRBJ2-2 provide the parts outside the CDR3, is GAGVSQSPSNKVTEKGKDVELRCDPISGHTALYWYRQSLGQGLEFLIYFQGNSAPDKSGLPSDRFSAERTGGSVSTLTIQRTQQEDSAVYLCASSLLSSRNTGELFFGEGSRLTVL.

This clonotype was counted between two and nine times. The chain joins TRBV4-1 to TRBJ1-1; tentative D call: TRBD1 (6 bases). This CDR3 contains 14 residues. Germline V gene sequence: CDR1 MGHRA, CDR2 YSYEKL. Trimming took off 4 bases at V and 4 bases at J, with 13 bases between the two ends. For the CDR3, the DNA is TGCGCCAGCAGCCTTTACAGGGAGGCCACTGAAGCTTTCTTT. Encoded protein: CASSLYREATEAFF.

This clonotype was seen at least ten times. This chain connects TRBV11-3 to TRBJ1-1; D is uncertain. Germline loops: CDR1 SGHNT, CDR2 YENEEA. This CDR3 contains 16 residues. Trimming pared 0 bases from V and 1 base from J, leaving 12 bases between. The CDR3 DNA reads TGTGCCAGCAGCTTAGATTCCATCGTGGCGAACACTGAAGCTTTCTTT. This codes for CASSLDSIVANTEAFF. Complete variable domain (other parts from reference TRBV11-3 and TRBJ1-1): EAGVVQSPRYKIIEKKQPVAFWCNPISGHNTLYWYLQNLGQGPELLIRYENEEAVDDSQLPKDRFSAERLKGVDSTLKIQPAELGDSAVYLCASSLDSIVANTEAFFGQGTRLTVV.

This clonotype was detected ten times or more. This chain joins TRBV27 and TRBJ2-5; 7 bases fit TRBD1. This CDR3 contains 14 residues. J was trimmed by 5 bases and V by 7 bases; bases with no gene match: 10. From germline, CDR1 is MNHEY and CDR2 SMNVEV (reference sequence). In DNA, the CDR3 is TGTGCCAGCACCTGGGACAGAGAAGCGGAGACCCAGTACTTC. The encoded protein is CASTWDREAETQYF.

This clonotype was picked up a small number of times. This CDR3 reads CAISAEGDSPTPYYEQYF. The CDR3 nucleotides are TGTGCCATCAGTGCTGAGGGGGACAGTCCGACCCCATACTACGAGCAGTACTTC. This chain joins TRBV10-3 and TRBJ2-7, with TRBD1 identical over 7 bases. There are 18 residues in the CDR3. Looked up from germline, CDR1 is ENHRY and CDR2 is SYGVKD. The ends lost 4 bases at V and 3 bases at J; junction bases unmatched: 18.

This clonotype has ten or more counts. The chain employs TRBV11-3 and TRBJ1-2; D gene uncertain. Germline V CDR1 and CDR2: SGHNT, YENEEA. Trimming pared 5 bases from V and 7 bases from J, leaving 20 bases between. This CDR3 has 15 residues. CDR3 protein: CASSPAGSSLGGYTF. CDR3 DNA: TGTGCCAGCAGCCCGGCGGGGTCGTCACTTGGTGGCTACACCTTC.

This chain connects TRBV7-9 to TRBJ2-1; D is perhaps TRBD2 (6 bases). Germline V gene data show CDR1 as SEHNR and CDR2 as FQNEAQ (reference sequence). The CDR3 loop spans 12 amino acids. Between the trimmed V and J ends, which lost 4 bases and 15 bases, there was a span of 16 bases. As DNA, the CDR3 is TGTGCCAGCAGCTCGGAGGGCCCTCGATGGTTCTTC. Residues: CASSSEGPRWFF.